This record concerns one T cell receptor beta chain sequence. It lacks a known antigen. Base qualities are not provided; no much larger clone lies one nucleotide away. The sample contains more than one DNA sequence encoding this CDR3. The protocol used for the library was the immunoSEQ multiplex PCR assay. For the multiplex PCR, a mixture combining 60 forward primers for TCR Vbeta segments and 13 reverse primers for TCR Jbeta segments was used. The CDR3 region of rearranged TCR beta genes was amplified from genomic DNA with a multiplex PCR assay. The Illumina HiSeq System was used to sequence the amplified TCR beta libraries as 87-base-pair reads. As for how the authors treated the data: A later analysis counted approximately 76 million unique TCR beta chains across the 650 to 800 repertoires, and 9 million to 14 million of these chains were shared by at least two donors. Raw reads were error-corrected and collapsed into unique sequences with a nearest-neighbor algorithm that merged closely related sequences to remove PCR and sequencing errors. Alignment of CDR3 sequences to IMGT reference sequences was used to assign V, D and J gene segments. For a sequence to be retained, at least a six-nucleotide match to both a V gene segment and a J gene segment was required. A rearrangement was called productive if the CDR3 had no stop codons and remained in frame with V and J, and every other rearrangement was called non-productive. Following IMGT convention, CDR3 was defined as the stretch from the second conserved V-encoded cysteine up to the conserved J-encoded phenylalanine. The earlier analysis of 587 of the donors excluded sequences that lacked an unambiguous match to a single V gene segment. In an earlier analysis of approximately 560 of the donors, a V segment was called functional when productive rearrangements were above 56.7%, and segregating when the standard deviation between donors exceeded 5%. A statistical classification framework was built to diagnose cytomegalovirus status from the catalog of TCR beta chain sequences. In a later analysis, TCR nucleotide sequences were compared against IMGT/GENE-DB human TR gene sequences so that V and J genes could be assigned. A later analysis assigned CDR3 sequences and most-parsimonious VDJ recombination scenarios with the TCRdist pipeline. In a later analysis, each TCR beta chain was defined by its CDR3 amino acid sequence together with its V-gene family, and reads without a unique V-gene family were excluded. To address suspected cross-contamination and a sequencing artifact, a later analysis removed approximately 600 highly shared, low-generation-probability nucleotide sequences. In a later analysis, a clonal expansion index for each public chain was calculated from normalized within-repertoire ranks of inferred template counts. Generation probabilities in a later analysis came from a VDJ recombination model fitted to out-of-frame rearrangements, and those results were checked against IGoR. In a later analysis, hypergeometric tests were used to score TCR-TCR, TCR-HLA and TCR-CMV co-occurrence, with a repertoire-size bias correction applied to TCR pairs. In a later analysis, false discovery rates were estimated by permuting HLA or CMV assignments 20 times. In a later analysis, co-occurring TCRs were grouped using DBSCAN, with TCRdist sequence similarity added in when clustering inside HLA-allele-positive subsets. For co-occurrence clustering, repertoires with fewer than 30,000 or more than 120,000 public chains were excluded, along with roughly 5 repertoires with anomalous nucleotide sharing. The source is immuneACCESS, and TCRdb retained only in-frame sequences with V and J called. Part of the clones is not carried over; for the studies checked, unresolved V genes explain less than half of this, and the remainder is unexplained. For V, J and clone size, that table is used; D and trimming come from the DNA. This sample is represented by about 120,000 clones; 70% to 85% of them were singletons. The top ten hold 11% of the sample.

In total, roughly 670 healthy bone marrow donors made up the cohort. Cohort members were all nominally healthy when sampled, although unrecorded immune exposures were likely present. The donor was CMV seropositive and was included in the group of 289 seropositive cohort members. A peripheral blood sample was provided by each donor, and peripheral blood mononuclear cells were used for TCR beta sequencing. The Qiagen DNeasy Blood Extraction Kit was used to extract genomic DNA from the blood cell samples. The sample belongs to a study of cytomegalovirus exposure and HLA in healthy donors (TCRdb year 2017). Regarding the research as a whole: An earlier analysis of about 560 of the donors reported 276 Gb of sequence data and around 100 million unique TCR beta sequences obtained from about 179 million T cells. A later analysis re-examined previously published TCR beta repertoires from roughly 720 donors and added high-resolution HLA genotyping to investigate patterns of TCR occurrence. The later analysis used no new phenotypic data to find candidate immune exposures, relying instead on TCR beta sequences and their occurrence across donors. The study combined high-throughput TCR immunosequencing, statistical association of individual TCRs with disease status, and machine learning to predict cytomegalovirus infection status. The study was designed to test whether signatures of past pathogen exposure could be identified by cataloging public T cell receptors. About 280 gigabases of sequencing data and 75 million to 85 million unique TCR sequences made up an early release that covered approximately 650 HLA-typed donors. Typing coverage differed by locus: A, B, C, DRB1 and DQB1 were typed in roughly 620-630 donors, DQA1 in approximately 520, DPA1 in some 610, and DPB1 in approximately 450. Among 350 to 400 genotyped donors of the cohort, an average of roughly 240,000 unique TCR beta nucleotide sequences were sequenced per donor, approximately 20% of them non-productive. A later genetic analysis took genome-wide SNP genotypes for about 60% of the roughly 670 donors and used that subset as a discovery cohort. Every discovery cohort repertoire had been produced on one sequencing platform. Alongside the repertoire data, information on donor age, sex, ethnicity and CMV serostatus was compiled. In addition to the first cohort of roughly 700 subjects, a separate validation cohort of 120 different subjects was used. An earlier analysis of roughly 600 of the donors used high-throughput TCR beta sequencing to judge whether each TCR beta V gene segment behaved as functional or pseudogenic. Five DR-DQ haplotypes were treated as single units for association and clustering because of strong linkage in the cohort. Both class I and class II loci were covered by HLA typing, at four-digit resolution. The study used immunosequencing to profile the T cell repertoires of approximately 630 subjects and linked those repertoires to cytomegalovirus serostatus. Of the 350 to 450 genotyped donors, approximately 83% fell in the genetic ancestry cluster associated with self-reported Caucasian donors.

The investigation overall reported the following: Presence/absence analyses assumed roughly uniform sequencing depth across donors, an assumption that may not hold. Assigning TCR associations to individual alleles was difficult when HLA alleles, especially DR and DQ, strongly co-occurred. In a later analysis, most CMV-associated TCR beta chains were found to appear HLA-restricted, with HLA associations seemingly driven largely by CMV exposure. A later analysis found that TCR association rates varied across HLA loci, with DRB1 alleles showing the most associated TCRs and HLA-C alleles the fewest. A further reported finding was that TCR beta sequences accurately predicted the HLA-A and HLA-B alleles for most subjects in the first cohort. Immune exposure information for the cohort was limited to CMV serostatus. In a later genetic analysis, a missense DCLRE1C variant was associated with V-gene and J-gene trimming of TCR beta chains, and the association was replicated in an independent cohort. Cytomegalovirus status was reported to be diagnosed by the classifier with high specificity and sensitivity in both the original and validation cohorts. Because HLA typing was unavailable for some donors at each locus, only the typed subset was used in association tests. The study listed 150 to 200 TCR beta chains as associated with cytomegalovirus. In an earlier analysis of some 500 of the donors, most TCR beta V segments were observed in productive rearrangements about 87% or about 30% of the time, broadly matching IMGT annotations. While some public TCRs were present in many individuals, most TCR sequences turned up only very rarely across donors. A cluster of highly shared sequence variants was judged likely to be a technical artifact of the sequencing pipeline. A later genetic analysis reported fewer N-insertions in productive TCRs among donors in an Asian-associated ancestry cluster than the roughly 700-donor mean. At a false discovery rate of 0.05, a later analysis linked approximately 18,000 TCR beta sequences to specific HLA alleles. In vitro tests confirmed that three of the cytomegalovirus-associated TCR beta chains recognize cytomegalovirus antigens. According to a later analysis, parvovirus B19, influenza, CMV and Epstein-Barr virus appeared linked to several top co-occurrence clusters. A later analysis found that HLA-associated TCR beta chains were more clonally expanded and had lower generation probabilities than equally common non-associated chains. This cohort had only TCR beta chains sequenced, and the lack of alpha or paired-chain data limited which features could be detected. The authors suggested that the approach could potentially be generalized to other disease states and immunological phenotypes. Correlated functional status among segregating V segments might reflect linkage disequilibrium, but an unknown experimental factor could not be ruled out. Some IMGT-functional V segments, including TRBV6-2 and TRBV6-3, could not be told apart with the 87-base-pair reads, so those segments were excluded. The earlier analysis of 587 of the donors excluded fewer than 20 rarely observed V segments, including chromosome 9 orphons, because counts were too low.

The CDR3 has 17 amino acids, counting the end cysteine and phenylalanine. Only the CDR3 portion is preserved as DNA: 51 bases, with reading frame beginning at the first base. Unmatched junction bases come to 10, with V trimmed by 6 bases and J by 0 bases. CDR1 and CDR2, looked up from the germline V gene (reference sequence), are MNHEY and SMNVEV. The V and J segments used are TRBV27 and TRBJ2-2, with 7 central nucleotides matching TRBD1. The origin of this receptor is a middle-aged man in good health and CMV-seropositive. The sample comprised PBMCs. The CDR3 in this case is CASSPRTGPANTGELFF. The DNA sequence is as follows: TGTGCCAGCAGCCCACGGACAGGCCCCGCGAACACCGGGGAGCTGTTTTTT.